The 22 T cell receptor beta chains in this list originate from one sample, sequenced in a study of memory B cells and T cells in multiple sclerosis (dated by TCRdb to 2016 to 2019). These TCRs' antigens remain unknown. After CFSE-labeled PBMCs were cultured without any stimulus, the autoproliferating (CFSEdim) and non-proliferating (CFSEhi) T cell fractions were each sequenced on their own. A total of about 5x10^7 CFSE-labeled PBMCs were cultured for less than 8 days without stimulus, and replicate wells were then pooled. Library preparation employed the immunoSEQ multiplex PCR assay. What TCRdb holds here is the immuneACCESS table cut down to in-frame rearrangements. Part of the clones is not present; checked against another copy, under half of the missing clones reflect an unresolved V gene, and the others are unexplained. Present in this sample are roughly 12,000 clones, just under 85% of which were seen just once. The ten largest clones take up 2.5% to 3% of the sample.

Sequencing input: PBMCs from blood kept in culture. These receptors were taken from a human donor with multiple sclerosis.

The chain recombines TRBV4-2 with TRBJ2-1; 9 bases fit TRBD2. This CDR3 has 15 amino acids. From germline, CDR1 is LGHNA and CDR2 YNFKEQ. V shed 2 bases, J shed 6 bases, and the junction held 5 bases outside the gene matches. The CDR3 DNA sequence: TGTGCCAGCAGCCAACGAGCGGGAGGTGTCAATGAGCAGTTCTTC. It translates to CASSQRAGGVNEQFF.

This chain connects TRBV19 to TRBJ1-6; no firm D call. The CDR3 has 12 residues. Per germline, CDR1 LNHDA and CDR2 SQIVND (reference sequence). V was trimmed by 4 bases and J by 7 bases, leaving 5 bases between them. The CDR3, as DNA: TGTGCCAGTAGTACCGTGAATTCACCCCTCCACTTT. Translation gives CASSTVNSPLHF.

The chain couples TRBV6-4 to TRBJ1-1, with TRBD1 as a possible D gene (6 bases). Trimming left V 3 bases short and J 5 bases short, with 10 bases between. The V gene's germline CDR1 is MRHNA and CDR2 SNTAGT. The CDR3 runs 13 residues. Written as DNA, the CDR3 is TGTGCCAGCAGTGAACAGGGTGGAACTGAAGCTTTCTTT. This sequence encodes CASSEQGGTEAFF.

The chain couples TRBV15 to TRBJ2-3, with 9 bases matching TRBD1. V gave up 0 bases and J gave up 3 bases; unmatched junction bases: 4. Germline V gene data show CDR1 as LNHNV and CDR2 as YYDKDF (reference sequence). This CDR3 has 16 amino acids. The CDR3 sequence: CATSREGTGLTDTQYF. The CDR3 nucleotides are TGTGCCACCAGCAGAGAGGGGACAGGGTTGACAGATACGCAGTATTTT.

The CDR3 region has the DNA TGCGCCAGCAGAACGGACGTGGGAGGGTTCTATGGCTACACCTTC. This codes for CASRTDVGGFYGYTF. The rearrangement uses TRBV5-1 and TRBJ1-2, with no clear D. CDR1 and CDR2 from the germline V gene are SGHRS and YFSETQ. The CDR3 sequence is 15 residues long. The V and J ends lost 5 bases and 4 bases respectively, with 18 bases between them.

V and J are TRBV5-1 and TRBJ1-3, with D perhaps TRBD1 (6 bases). This CDR3 has 15 amino acids. Germline-derived CDR1 and CDR2 are SGHRS and YFSETQ. V lost 3 bases and J lost 0, with 10 bases in between. The CDR3 spells CASSSDSASGNTIYF. The CDR3 DNA is TGCGCCAGCAGCTCGGACAGTGCCTCTGGAAACACCATATATTTT.

The chain carries TRBV7-6 and TRBJ1-6, with a tentative D call TRBD1 (6 bases). The CDR3 consists of 14 residues. The germline V gene has CDR1 SGHVS and CDR2 FNYEAQ. Trimming removed 5 bases from V and 8 bases from J, with 13 bases in between. The DNA of the CDR3 is TGTGCCAGCAGCATCCAGGGGTCGGATTCACCCCTCCACTTT. Its translation: CASSIQGSDSPLHF.

The rearrangement joins TRBV7-3 to TRBJ2-6, with TRBD2 matching 10 bases. The length of the CDR3 is 18 residues. With V trimmed by 5 bases and J by 1 base, 8 bases remained unmatched. Germline CDR1 is SGHTA and CDR2 is FQGTGA. CDR3 sequence reads: CASSSTLAGTSGANVLTF. CDR3 in DNA: TGTGCCAGCAGCAGCACACTAGCGGGGACTTCTGGGGCCAACGTCCTGACTTTC.

The rearrangement joins TRBV9 to TRBJ2-5; 11 bases are a match to TRBD2. Trimming took 3 bases from V and 2 from J; bases not matched to a gene: 3. CDR3 length: 15 amino acids. CDR1 and CDR2 from the germline V gene are SGDLS and YYNGEE. CDR3: CASSGSGRVQETQYF. The CDR3 DNA sequence: TGTGCCAGCAGCGGTAGCGGGAGGGTGCAAGAGACCCAGTACTTC.

The rearrangement uses TRBV7-9 and TRBJ2-7; no reliable D call. Germline lookup yields CDR1 SEHNR and CDR2 FQNEAQ (reference sequence). V was shortened by 3 bases and J by 7 bases, with 7 bases between the two germline ends. This CDR3 comprises 11 residues. DNA of the CDR3: TGTGCCAGCAGCTTGGCGTGGGAGCAGTACTTC. Translation gives CASSLAWEQYF.

The J gene is TRBJ1-1, the V gene TRBV25-1, with D unresolved. CDR1 and CDR2 (germline): MGHDK, SYGVNS. The CDR3 totals 12 residues. Trimming removed 3 bases from V and 10 bases from J, with 12 bases in between. This chain's CDR3 is CASSDLDPIAFF. The CDR3, as DNA: TGTGCCAGCAGTGACCTGGACCCTATAGCTTTCTTT.

This clone appeared once. V gene TRBV9 combines with J gene TRBJ1-4; TRBD1 matches at 8 bases. The CDR3 extends over 17 amino acids. Trimming at V came to 4 bases and at J to 5 bases, leaving 13 bases not matched to a gene. The germline CDR1 and CDR2 sequences are SGDLS and YYNGEE. Here the CDR3 reads CASSPGPGTGANEKLFF. In nucleotides, the CDR3 is TGTGCCAGCAGCCCCGGACCCGGGACAGGTGCCAATGAAAAACTGTTTTTT.

The chain recombines TRBV9 with TRBJ2-3; TRBD2 might be the D (6 bases). V lost 4 bases, J lost 2 bases, and 11 bases lay in between. Germline values: CDR1 SGDLS, CDR2 YYNGEE. This CDR3 comprises 14 residues. The CDR3, as DNA: TGTGCCAGCAGCCCTGGACTAATCACAGATACGCAGTATTTT. Its protein is CASSPGLITDTQYF.

The chain employs TRBV7-2 and TRBJ2-5; no firm D call. In germline, CDR1 is SGHTA, CDR2 FQGNSA. This CDR3 region has 11 residues. The V and J ends lost 5 bases and 6 bases respectively, with 7 bases between them. In nucleotides, the CDR3 is TGTGCCAGCAGCGTAGGACAGACCCAGTACTTC. This codes for CASSVGQTQYF.

V is TRBV7-3 and J is TRBJ2-4; TRBD2 aligns across 9 bases. V lost 5 bases to trimming and J lost 7 bases; unmatched junction nucleotides: 9. The CDR3 is made up of 15 amino acids. From germline, CDR1 is SGHTA and CDR2 FQGTGA. CDR3 amino acids: CASSPGTSTVNIQYF. The DNA of the CDR3 is TGTGCCAGCAGCCCAGGGACTAGCACGGTGAACATTCAGTACTTC.

The chain employs TRBV2 and TRBJ1-5; no clear D. V was clipped by 4 bases and J by 3 bases, with 13 bases between them. Germline loops: CDR1 SNHLY, CDR2 FYNNEI. The CDR3 covers 15 residues. DNA for the CDR3: TGTGCCAGCAGTGCGACCTTCTCCCTCAATCAGCCCCAGCATTTT. This codes for CASSATFSLNQPQHF. Filled out from reference TRBV2 and TRBJ1-5, the complete variable domain reads EPEVTQTPSHQVTQMGQEVILRCVPISNHLYFYWYRQILGQKVEFLVSFYNNEISEKSEIFDDQFSVERPDGSNFTLKIRSTKLEDSAMYFCASSATFSLNQPQHFGDGTRLSIL.

This clone was found a few times. The chain uses TRBV5-1 and TRBJ1-6; no clear D. Germline V gene lookup returns CDR1 SGHRS and CDR2 YFSETQ. The CDR3 sequence is 14 residues long. Trimming took off 7 bases at V and 4 bases at J, with 12 bases between the two ends. DNA of the CDR3: TGCGCCAGCTCTTGGGAGTCTTATAATTCACCCCTCCACTTT. Protein sequence: CASSWESYNSPLHF.

The V gene is TRBV6-5, the J gene TRBJ2-7, with TRBD2 identical over 8 bases. CDR3 size: 14 residues. Germline CDR1 MNHEY, CDR2 SVGAGI. The V segment lost 2 bases and the J segment 0 bases; nucleotides outside the gene matches: 0. CDR3 sequence (DNA): TGTGCCAGCAGTTACGGGACTAGCTCCTACGAGCAGTACTTC. Translating it yields CASSYGTSSYEQYF.

This sequence joins TRBV7-3 and TRBJ2-1; 11 bases line up with TRBD2. This CDR3 contains 14 residues. Germline-derived CDR1 and CDR2 are SGHTA and FQGTGA. V shed 5 bases, J shed 3 bases, and the junction held 0 bases outside the gene matches. CDR3 in amino acids: CASSTSGSYNEQFF. CDR3 sequence (DNA): TGTGCCAGCAGCACTAGCGGGAGCTACAATGAGCAGTTCTTC. The full variable domain, rest sourced from reference TRBV7-3 and TRBJ2-1, is GAGVSQTPSNKVTEKGKYVELRCDPISGHTALYWYRQSLGQGPEFLIYFQGTGAADDSGLPNDRFFAVRPEGSVSTLKIQRTERGDSAVYLCASSTSGSYNEQFFGPGTRLTVL.

The rearrangement links TRBV18 to TRBJ2-7; D gene unclear. Germline lookup yields CDR1 KGHSH and CDR2 LQKENI. V was clipped by 7 bases and J by 1 base, with 11 bases between them. This CDR3 spans 13 amino acids. The CDR3 reads CASLGNNSYEQYF. The CDR3 DNA follows: TGTGCCAGCTTGGGAAACAATTCCTACGAGCAGTACTTC.

In this sample, this clone turned up a few times. This chain links TRBV9 with TRBJ1-1; possibly TRBD1 for D (5 bases). Germline V gene data show CDR1 as SGDLS and CDR2 as YYNGEE. V was pared by 2 bases and J by 2 bases, with 13 bases between. This CDR3 region has 15 residues. CDR3 sequence: CASSVGGAGNTEAFF. The CDR3 DNA follows: TGTGCCAGCAGCGTCGGAGGGGCGGGAAACACTGAAGCTTTCTTT.

The rearrangement joins TRBV4-2 to TRBJ2-5; D is undetermined. V was clipped by 1 base and J by 1 base, with 4 bases between them. CDR1 and CDR2 from the germline V gene are LGHNA and YNFKEQ. The CDR3 is 13 amino acids. CDR3 loop: CASSQVAQETQYF. CDR3 nucleotide sequence: TGTGCCAGCAGCCAAGTAGCCCAAGAGACCCAGTACTTC.